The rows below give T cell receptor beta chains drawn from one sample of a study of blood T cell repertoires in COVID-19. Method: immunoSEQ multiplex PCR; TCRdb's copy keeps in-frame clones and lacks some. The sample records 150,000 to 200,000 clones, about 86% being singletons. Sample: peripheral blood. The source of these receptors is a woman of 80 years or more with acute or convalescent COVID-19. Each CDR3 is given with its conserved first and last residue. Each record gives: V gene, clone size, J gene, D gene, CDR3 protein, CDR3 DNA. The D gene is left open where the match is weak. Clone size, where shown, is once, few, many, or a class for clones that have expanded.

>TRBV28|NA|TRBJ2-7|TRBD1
CASSPRDSSYEQYF
TGTGCCAGCAGTCCTCGGGACAGTTCCTACGAGCAGTACTTC
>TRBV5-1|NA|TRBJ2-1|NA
CASSYDLGEQFF
TGCGCCAGCAGCTACGACCTAGGTGAGCAGTTCTTC
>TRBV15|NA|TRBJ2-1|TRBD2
CATSRVGLAGPSSYNEQFF
TGTGCCACCAGCAGAGTGGGACTAGCGGGACCGAGCTCCTACAATGAGCAGTTCTTC
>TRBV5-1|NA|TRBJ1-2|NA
CASSLVGGYVGYTF
TGCGCCAGCAGCTTGGTCGGGGGTTACGTTGGCTACACCTTC
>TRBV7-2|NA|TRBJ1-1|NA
CASSSQGNTEAFF
TGTGCCAGCAGCTCACAGGGGAACACTGAAGCTTTCTTT
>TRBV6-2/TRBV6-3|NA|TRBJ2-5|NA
CASSYGRGYQETQYF
TGTGCCAGCAGTTACGGGAGGGGGTACCAAGAGACCCAGTACTTC
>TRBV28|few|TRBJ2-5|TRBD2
CASSFITSGRKTQYF
TGTGCCAGCAGTTTCATTACTAGCGGGAGGAAGACCCAGTACTTC
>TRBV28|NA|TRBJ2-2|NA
CASTFKYRQTYSNTGELFF
TGTGCCAGCACCTTTAAGTATCGTCAGACTTATTCGAACACCGGGGAGCTGTTTTTT
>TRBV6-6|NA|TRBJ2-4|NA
CASTGEGVNIQYF
TGTGCCAGCACCGGGGAGGGGGTAAACATTCAGTACTTC
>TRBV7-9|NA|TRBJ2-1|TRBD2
CASSPRWERGLYNEQFF
TGTGCCAGCAGCCCACGGTGGGAGCGGGGGCTCTACAATGAGCAGTTCTTC
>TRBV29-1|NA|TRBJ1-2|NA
CSVSFAGIGYTF
TGCAGCGTCTCATTCGCGGGGATTGGCTACACCTTC
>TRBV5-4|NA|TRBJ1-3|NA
CASSLAGRSGNTIYF
TGTGCCAGCAGCTTGGCAGGGCGATCTGGAAACACCATATATTTT
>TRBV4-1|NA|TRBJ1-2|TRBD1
CASRQPGGWNYGYTF
TGCGCCAGCAGACAACCAGGGGGTTGGAACTATGGCTACACCTTC
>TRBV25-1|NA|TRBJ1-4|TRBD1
CASSDPGQINEKLFF
TGTGCCAGCAGTGACCCGGGACAGATTAATGAAAAACTGTTTTTT
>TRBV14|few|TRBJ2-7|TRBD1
CASSQATGGFREQYF
TGTGCCAGCAGCCAAGCGACAGGGGGCTTCCGGGAGCAGTACTTC
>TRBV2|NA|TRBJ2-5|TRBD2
CASKTGGAETQYF
TGTGCCAGCAAGACGGGAGGCGCAGAGACCCAGTACTTC
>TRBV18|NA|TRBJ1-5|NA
CASSRIRGQPQHF
TGTGCCAGCTCGCGAATTCGGGGGCAGCCCCAGCATTTT
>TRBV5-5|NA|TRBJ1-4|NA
CASSWAQGTNEKLFF
TGTGCCAGCAGCTGGGCCCAGGGAACTAATGAAAAACTGTTTTTT
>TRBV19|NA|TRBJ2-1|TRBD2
CASSISRLAGGNEQFF
TGTGCCAGTAGTATAAGTAGACTAGCGGGAGGCAACGAGCAGTTCTTC
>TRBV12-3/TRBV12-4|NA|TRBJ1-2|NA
CASSLVLGVGYTF
TGTGCCAGCAGTTTAGTTTTAGGGGTTGGCTACACCTTC
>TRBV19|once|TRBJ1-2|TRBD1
CASRIQGALAGYTF
TGTGCCAGTCGTATTCAGGGGGCTCTCGCTGGCTACACCTTC
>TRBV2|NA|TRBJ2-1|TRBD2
CASRSPPLFAGESNEQFF
TGTGCCAGCAGATCTCCGCCTCTGTTCGCGGGAGAGAGCAATGAGCAGTTCTTC
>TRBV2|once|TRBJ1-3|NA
CASREASSGNTIYF
TGTGCCAGCAGAGAAGCGAGCTCTGGAAACACCATATATTTT
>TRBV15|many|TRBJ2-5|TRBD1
CATSRVPRDSYQETQYF
TGTGCCACCAGCAGAGTCCCCAGGGACAGTTACCAAGAGACCCAGTACTTC
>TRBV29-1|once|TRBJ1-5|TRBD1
CSVGQGYNQPQHF
TGCAGCGTTGGACAGGGGTACAATCAGCCCCAGCATTTT
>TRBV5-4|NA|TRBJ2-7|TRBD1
CTSSHRTGGDYEQYF
TGTACCAGCAGCCACAGGACAGGGGGAGACTACGAGCAGTACTTC
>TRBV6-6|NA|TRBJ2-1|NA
CASRLQGGNYNEQFF
TGTGCCAGCAGATTACAGGGCGGAAACTACAATGAGCAGTTCTTC
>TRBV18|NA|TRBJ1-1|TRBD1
CASSATGRTEAFF
TGTGCCAGCTCAGCGACAGGGCGCACTGAAGCTTTCTTT
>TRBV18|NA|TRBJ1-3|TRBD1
CASSLRTGENSGNTIYF
TGTGCCAGCTCACTACGGACAGGGGAGAACTCTGGAAACACCATATATTTT
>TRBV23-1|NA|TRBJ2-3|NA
CASSPGGSTDTQYF
TGCGCCAGCAGCCCAGGTGGGAGCACAGATACGCAGTATTTT
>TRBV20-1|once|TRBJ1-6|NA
CSASDKNNSPLHF
TGCAGTGCTAGTGACAAAAATAATTCACCCCTCCACTTT
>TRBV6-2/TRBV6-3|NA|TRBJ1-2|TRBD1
CASSSQGALTYTF
TGTGCCAGCAGTTCCCAGGGGGCTCTAACCTACACCTTC
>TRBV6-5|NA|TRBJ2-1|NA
CASRGGISYNEQFF
TGTGCCAGCAGAGGCGGGATCTCCTACAATGAGCAGTTCTTC
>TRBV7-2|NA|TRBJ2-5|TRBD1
CASSSQGFNVGKTQYF
TGTGCCAGCAGCTCACAGGGGTTTAACGTCGGGAAGACCCAGTACTTC
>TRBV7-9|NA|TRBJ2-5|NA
CASSPMSGRVQETQYF
TGTGCCAGCAGTCCTATGAGCGGGCGGGTACAAGAGACCCAGTACTTC
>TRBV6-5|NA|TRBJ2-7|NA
CASSLAGISYEQYF
TGTGCCAGCAGTCTCGCGGGGATTTCCTACGAGCAGTACTTC
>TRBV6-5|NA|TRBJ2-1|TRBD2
CASSLGLGRFNEQFF
TGTGCCAGCAGCTTGGGACTAGGAAGATTCAATGAGCAGTTCTTC
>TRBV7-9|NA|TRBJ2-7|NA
CASSPNNEQYF
TGTGCCAGCAGCCCTAATAACGAGCAGTACTTC
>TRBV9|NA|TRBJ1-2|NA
CASSSIWAGGYTF
TGTGCCAGCAGCTCCATCTGGGCGGGTGGCTACACCTTC
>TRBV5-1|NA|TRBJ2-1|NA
CASSSALGSYNEQFF
TGCGCCAGCAGCTCTGCACTTGGCTCCTACAATGAGCAGTTCTTC